This T cell receptor beta chain was recovered during a study of blood T cells in healthy people across ages. General study points: More naive CD4+ cells and higher diversity marked long-lived donors relative to aged donors.

Aged roughly 6 to 90, donors were systemically healthy Caucasians from Russia. A second PCR, run for roughly 6 to 11 cycles, used a sample-barcoded 5' primer plus a J-beta primer mix. Each cDNA molecule received a tag from a template-switch adaptor that had 12 random nucleotides. Using its own MiXCR run on the 5' RACE reads, TCRdb lists one record per CDR3 protein. The table has fewer than 2 million distinct CDR3 sequences, about two fifths seen once. Trimming took 7 bases from V and 0 from J, leaving 15 bases between them. Germline CDR1 and CDR2: SQVTM and ANQGSEA. The CDR3 spans 14 residues. For this clonotype: Its antigen is unknown.

What was sequenced was blood. The origin of this receptor is a human donor in good health. The rearrangement links TRBV29-1 to TRBJ1-1; TRBD1 might be the D (5 bases). CDR3 bases: TGCAGCGCTGCGGGGGGAGCTTTGAACACTGAAGCTTTCTTT. This sequence encodes CSAAGGALNTEAFF. The full variable domain, rest sourced from reference TRBV29-1 and TRBJ1-1, is SAVISQKPSRDICQRGTSLTIQCQVDSQVTMMFWYRQQPGQSLTLIATANQGSEATYESGFVIDKFPISRPNLTFSTLTVSNMSPEDSSIYLCSAAGGALNTEAFFGQGTRLTVV.